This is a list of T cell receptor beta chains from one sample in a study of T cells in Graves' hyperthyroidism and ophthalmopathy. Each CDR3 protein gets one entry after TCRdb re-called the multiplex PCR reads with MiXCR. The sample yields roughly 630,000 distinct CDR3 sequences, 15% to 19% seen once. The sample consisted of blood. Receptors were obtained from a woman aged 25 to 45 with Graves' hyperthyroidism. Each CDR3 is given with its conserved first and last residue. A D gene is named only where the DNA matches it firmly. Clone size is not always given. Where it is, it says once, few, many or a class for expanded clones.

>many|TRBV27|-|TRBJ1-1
CASSLRGAYTEAFF
TGTGCCAGCAGTTTAAGAGGGGCTTACACTGAAGCTTTCTTT
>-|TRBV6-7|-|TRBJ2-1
CASTESHGFF
TGTGCCAGCACCGAATCGCATGGGTTCTTC
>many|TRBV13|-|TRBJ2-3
CASSVPGTDTTDTQYF
TGTGCCAGCAGCGTACCCGGGACGGACACCACAGATACGCAGTATTTT
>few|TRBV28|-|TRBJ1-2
CASSLRGAGGYTF
TGTGCCAGCAGTTTACGGGGGGCGGGTGGCTACACCTTC
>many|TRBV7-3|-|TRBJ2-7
CASSFGASPQYEQYF
TGTGCCAGCAGCTTTGGGGCTAGCCCTCAGTACGAGCAGTACTTC
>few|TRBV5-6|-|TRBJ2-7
CASETTSAHEQYF
TGTGCCAGCGAGACTACCTCCGCCCACGAGCAGTACTTC
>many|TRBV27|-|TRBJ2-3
CASSLGAVTDTQYF
TGTGCCAGCAGCCTAGGGGCAGTCACAGATACGCAGTATTTT
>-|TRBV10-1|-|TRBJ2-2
CASSEARGNTGELFF
TGCGCCAGCAGTGAGGCCAGGGGTAACACCGGGGAGCTGTTTTTT
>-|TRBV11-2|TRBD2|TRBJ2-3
CASSRLAGGLGTDTQYF
TGTGCCAGCAGTCGACTAGCGGGGGGGCTCGGCACAGATACGCAGTATTTT
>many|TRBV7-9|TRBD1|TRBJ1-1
CASSLGTGWTEAFF
TGTGCCAGCAGCTTGGGGACAGGGTGGACTGAAGCTTTCTTT
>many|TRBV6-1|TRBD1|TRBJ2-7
CASNNDRGAYEQYF
TGTGCCAGCAACAACGACAGGGGGGCCTACGAGCAGTACTTC
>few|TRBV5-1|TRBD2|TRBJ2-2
CASSLRLAGDTGELFF
TGCGCCAGCAGCTTGAGGCTAGCGGGAGACACCGGGGAGCTGTTTTTT
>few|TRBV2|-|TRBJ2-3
CASGWPPGTQYF
TGTGCCAGCGGATGGCCTCCGGGTACGCAGTATTTT
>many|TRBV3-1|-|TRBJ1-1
CASSHGGGHTEAFF
TGTGCCAGCAGCCACGGGGGTGGTCACACTGAAGCTTTCTTT
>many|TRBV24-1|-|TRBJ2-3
CATSAKGDTQYF
TGTGCCACCAGTGCCAAAGGGGATACGCAGTATTTT
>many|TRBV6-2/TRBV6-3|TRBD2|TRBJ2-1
CATRTSGSSYNEQFF
TGTGCTACCCGGACTAGCGGTAGCTCCTACAATGAGCAGTTCTTC
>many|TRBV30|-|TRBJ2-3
CAWKVADTQYF
TGTGCCTGGAAGGTTGCAGATACGCAGTATTTT
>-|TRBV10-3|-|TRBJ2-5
CAISEYGGQETQYF
TGTGCCATCAGTGAATACGGCGGCCAAGAGACCCAGTACTTC
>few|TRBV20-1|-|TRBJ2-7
CSAAISRDLLAYEQYF
TGCAGTGCTGCCATCTCGCGGGACCTCCTTGCCTACGAGCAGTACTTC
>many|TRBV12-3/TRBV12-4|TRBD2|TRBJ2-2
CASSPGLAGYTGELFF
TGTGCCAGCAGCCCGGGGCTAGCGGGATACACCGGGGAGCTGTTTTTT
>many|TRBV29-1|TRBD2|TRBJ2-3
CSVGLAGGGTDTQYF
TGCAGCGTTGGACTAGCGGGAGGGGGAACAGATACGCAGTATTTT
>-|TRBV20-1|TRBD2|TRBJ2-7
CSAIGFEGRGTMDEQYF
TGCAGTGCTATCGGATTTGAAGGGAGGGGTACTATGGACGAGCAGTACTTC